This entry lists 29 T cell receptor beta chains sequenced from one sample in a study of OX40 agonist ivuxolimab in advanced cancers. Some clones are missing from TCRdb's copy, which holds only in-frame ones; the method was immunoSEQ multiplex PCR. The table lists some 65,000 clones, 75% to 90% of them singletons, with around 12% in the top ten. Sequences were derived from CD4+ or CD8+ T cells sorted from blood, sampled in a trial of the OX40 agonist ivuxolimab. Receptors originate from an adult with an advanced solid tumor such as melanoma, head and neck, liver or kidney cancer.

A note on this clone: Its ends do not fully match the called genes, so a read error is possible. The DNA for the CDR3 is TGTGCCAGTAGCATAGTATACTCCTACGAGCAGTACTTC. Translation: CASSIVYSYEQYF. The chain recombines TRBV19 with TRBJ2-7, with D unresolved. Germline CDR1 is LNHDA and CDR2 is SQIVND (reference sequence). There are 13 residues in the CDR3.

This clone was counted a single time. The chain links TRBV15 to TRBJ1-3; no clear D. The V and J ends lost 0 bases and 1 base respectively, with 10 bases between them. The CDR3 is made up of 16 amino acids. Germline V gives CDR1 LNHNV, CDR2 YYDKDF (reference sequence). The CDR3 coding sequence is TGTGCCACCAGCAGAGATTTTCCCGGATCTGGAAACACCATATATTTT. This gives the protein CATSRDFPGSGNTIYF.

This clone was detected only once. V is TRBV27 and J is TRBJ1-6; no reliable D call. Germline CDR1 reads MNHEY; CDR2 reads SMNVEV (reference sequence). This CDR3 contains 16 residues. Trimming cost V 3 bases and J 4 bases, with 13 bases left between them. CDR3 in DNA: TGTGCCAGCAGTTTTGGGGTCGCGGGGTATAATTCACCCCTCCACTTT. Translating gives CASSFGVAGYNSPLHF.

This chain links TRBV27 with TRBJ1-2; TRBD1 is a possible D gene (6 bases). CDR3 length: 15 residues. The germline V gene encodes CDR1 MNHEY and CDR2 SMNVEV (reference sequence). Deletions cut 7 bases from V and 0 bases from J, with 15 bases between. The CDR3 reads CASKQGSLANYGYTF. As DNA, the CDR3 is TGTGCCAGCAAACAGGGTTCTTTGGCTAACTATGGCTACACCTTC.

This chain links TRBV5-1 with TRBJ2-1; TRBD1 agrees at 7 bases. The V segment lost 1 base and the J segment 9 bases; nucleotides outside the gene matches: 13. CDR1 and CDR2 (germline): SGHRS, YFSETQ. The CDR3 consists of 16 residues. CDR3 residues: CASSLSPGQLQSEQFF. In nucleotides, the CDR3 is TGCGCCAGCAGCTTGAGCCCGGGACAGTTGCAAAGTGAGCAGTTCTTC.

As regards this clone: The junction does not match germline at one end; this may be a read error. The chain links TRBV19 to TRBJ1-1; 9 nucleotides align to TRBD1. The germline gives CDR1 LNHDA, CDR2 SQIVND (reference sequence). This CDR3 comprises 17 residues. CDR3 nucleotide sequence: TGTGCCAGCAGTACAGGGGGCGAAATGTTTTTGAACACTGAAGCTTTCTTT. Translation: CASSTGGEMFLNTEAFF.

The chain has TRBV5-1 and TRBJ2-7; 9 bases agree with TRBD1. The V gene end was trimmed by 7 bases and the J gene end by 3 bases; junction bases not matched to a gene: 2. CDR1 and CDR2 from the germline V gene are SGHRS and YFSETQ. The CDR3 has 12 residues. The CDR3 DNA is TGCGCCAGCCGGGACAGGGACTACGAGCAGTACTTC. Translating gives CASRDRDYEQYF.

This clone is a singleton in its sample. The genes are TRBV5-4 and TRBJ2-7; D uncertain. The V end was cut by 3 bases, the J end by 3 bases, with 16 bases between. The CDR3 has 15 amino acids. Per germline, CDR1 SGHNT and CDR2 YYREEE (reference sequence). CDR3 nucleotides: TGTGCCAGCAGCTCACCCGAGACATCGTTCTACGAGCAGTACTTC. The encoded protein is CASSSPETSFYEQYF.

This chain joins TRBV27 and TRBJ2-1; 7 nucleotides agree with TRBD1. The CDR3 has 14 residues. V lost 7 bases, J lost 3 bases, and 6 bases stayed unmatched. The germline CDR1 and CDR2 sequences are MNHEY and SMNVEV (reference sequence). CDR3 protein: CASTGTAYYNEQFF. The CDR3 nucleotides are TGTGCCAGCACTGGGACAGCGTACTACAATGAGCAGTTCTTC.

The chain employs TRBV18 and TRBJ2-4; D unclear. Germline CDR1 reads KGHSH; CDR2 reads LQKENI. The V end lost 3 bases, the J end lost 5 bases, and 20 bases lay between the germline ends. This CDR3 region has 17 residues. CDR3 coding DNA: TGTGCCAGCTCACCTGGTTTTCTCGTCCGTTCCCAAAACATTCAGTACTTC. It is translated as CASSPGFLVRSQNIQYF.

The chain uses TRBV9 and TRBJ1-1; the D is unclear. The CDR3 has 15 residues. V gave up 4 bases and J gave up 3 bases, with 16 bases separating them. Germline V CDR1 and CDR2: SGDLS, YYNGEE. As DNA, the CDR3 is TGTGCCAGCAGCCCCGGTAGGAGTGATTACACTGAAGCTTTCTTT. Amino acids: CASSPGRSDYTEAFF.

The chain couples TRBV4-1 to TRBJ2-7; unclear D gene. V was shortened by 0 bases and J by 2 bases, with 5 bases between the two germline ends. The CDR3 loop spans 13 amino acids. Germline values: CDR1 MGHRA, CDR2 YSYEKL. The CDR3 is CASSQEQTYEQYF. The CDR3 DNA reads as TGCGCCAGCAGCCAAGAGCAGACCTACGAGCAGTACTTC.

CDR3 bases: TGCAGCGCAACGCCTAGCGGAAATGAGCAGTTCTTC. It encodes CSATPSGNEQFF. The chain uses TRBV29-1 and TRBJ2-1; 7 bases fit TRBD2. The germline V gene has CDR1 SQVTM and CDR2 ANQGSEA. The length of the CDR3 is 12 residues. V lost 7 bases to trimming and J lost 7 bases; unmatched junction nucleotides: 7.

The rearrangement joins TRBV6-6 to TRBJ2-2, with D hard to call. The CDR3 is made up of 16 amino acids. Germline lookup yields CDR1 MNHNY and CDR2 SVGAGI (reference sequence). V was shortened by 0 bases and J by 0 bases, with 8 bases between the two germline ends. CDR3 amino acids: CASSYSGLANTGELFF. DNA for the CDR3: TGTGCCAGCAGTTACTCCGGGCTGGCGAACACCGGGGAGCTGTTTTTT.

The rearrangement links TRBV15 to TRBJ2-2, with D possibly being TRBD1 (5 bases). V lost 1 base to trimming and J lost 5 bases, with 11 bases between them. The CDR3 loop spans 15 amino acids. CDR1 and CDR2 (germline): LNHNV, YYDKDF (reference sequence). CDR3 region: CATSRVQGMTGELFF. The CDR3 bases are TGTGCCACCAGCAGAGTCCAGGGAATGACCGGGGAGCTGTTTTTT.

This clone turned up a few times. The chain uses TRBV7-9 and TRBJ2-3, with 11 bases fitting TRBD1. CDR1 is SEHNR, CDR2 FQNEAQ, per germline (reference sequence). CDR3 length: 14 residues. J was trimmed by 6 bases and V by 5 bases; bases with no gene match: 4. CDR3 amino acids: CASSGTGGLDTQYF. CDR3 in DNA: TGTGCCAGCAGCGGGACAGGGGGTTTGGATACGCAGTATTTT.

Here the CDR3 DNA reads TGTGCCAGCAGAATTCCCGGCGCCGGTGATGGCTACACCTTC. This translates into CASRIPGAGDGYTF. The chain couples TRBV6-5 to TRBJ1-2; D is ambiguous. V shed 6 bases and J shed 6 bases, with 17 bases lying between them. The CDR3 sequence is 14 residues long. Germline lookup yields CDR1 MNHEY and CDR2 SVGAGI.

For the CDR3, the DNA is TGTGCCAGCAGCTTGGTTAGGTACGAGCAGTACTTC. Translating gives CASSLVRYEQYF. The V gene is TRBV7-9, the J gene TRBJ2-7; D uncertain. V lost 3 bases and J lost 4, with 7 bases in between. This CDR3 comprises 12 residues. Germline assignment: CDR1 SEHNR and CDR2 FQNEAQ (reference sequence).

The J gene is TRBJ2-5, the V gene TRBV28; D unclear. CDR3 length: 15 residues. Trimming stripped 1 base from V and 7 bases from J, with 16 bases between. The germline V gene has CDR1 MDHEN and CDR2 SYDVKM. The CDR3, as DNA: TGTGCCAGCAGTTTATTTGCAGCGTACCCAGGGACCCAGTACTTC. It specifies CASSLFAAYPGTQYF.

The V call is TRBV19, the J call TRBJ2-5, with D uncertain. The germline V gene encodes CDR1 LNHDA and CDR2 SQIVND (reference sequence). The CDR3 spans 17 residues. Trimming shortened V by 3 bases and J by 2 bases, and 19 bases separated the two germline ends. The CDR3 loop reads CASSIAVQRMGQETQYF. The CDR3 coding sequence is TGTGCCAGTAGTATTGCGGTGCAGCGAATGGGGCAAGAGACCCAGTACTTC.

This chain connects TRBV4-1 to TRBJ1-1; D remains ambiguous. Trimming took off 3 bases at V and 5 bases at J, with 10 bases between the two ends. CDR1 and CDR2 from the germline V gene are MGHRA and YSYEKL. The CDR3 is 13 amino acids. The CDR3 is CASSQAMGTEAFF. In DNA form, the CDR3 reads TGCGCCAGCAGCCAGGCGATGGGGACTGAAGCTTTCTTT.

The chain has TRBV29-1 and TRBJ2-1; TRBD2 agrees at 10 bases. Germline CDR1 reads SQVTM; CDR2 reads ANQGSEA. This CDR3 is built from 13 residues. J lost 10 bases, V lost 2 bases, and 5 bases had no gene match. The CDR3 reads CSVELLAGAEQFF. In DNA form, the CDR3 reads TGCAGCGTTGAACTCCTAGCGGGAGCCGAGCAGTTCTTC.

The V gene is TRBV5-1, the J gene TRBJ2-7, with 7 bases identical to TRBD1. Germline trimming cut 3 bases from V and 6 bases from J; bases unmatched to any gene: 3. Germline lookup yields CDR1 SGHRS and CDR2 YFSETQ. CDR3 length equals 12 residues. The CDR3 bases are TGCGCCAGCAGCTGGACAGGACGCGAGCAGTACTTC. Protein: CASSWTGREQYF.

The CDR3 reads CASSIDRPSYNSPLHF. As DNA, the CDR3 is TGTGCCAGCAGTATCGACAGGCCCTCCTATAATTCACCCCTCCACTTT. The V gene is TRBV2, the J gene TRBJ1-6, with D perhaps TRBD1 (6 bases). Trimming took 5 bases from V and 0 from J, leaving 11 bases between them. The CDR3 extends over 16 amino acids. Germline V gene data show CDR1 as SNHLY and CDR2 as FYNNEI.

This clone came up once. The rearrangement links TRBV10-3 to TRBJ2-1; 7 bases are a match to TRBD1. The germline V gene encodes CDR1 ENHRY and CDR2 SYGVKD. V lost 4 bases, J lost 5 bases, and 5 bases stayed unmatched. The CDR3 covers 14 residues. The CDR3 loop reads CAISGQGWNNEQFF. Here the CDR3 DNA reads TGTGCCATCAGTGGACAGGGATGGAACAATGAGCAGTTCTTC.

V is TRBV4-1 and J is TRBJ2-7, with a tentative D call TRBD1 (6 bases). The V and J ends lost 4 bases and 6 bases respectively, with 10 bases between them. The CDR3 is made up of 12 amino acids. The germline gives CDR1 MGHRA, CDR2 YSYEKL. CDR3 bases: TGCGCCAGCAGCCCCAGGGGCTCCGAGCAGTACTTC. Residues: CASSPRGSEQYF.

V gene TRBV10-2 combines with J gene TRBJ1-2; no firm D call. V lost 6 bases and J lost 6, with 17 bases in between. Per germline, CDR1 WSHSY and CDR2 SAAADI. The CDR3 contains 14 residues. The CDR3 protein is CASSEDPGGNGYTF. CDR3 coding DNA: TGCGCCAGCAGCGAAGACCCGGGAGGGAATGGCTACACCTTC.

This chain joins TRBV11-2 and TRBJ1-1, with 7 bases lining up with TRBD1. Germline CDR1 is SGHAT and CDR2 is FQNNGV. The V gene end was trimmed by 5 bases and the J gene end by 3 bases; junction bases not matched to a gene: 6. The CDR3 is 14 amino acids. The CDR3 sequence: CASSEGDSYTEAFF. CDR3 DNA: TGTGCCAGCAGCGAAGGGGACAGCTACACTGAAGCTTTCTTT.

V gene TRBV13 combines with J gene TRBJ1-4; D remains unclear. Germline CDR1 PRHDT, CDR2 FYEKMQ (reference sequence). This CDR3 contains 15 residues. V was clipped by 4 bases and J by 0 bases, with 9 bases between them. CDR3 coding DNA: TGTGCCAGCAGCTCCGTTTCGGCAACTAATGAAAAACTGTTTTTT. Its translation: CASSSVSATNEKLFF.